This passage covers 15 T cell receptor beta chains from one sample sequenced in a study of T cell changes during pregnancy in multiple sclerosis. The repertoire was sequenced with immunoSEQ multiplex PCR; TCRdb's copy has only in-frame clones and lacks some. The sample has tens of thousands of clones, around 92% seen once. Specimen: peripheral blood, collected in the third trimester of pregnancy. The receptors originated from a female donor in good health, enrolled as a control in a pregnancy study.

CDR3 amino acids: CASSTPAGGRNTGELFF. The DNA of the CDR3 is TGTGCCAGCAGCACCCCGGCCGGCGGGAGGAACACCGGGGAGCTGTTTTTT. This rearrangement joins TRBV7-8 to TRBJ2-2; 7 bases align to TRBD2. The germline V gene encodes CDR1 SGHVS and CDR2 FQNEAQ. The CDR3 contains 17 residues. The junction had 10 bases not matched to a gene; V was cut back by 5 bases and J by 1 base.

V is TRBV27 and J is TRBJ2-7; 8 nucleotides align to TRBD1. The CDR3 extends over 18 amino acids. The V gene's germline CDR1 is MNHEY and CDR2 SMNVEV (reference sequence). Unmatched junction bases numbered 23, after V lost 7 bases and J lost 6 bases. DNA for the CDR3: TGTGCCAGCACTAGTTTTATGCAGGGGGCCTCAGGACTGGGCGAGCAGTACTTC. Translation gives CASTSFMQGASGLGEQYF.

This chain uses TRBV19 with TRBJ2-5, with TRBD2 matching 15 bases. V trimming: 4 bases; J trimming: 5 bases; junction bases outside the gene matches: 5. This CDR3 has 16 residues. Germline assignment: CDR1 LNHDA and CDR2 SQIVND (reference sequence). CDR3 nucleotides: TGTGCCAGTAGTAGGGGACTAGCGGGGGGACGGGAGACCCAGTACTTC. Translation: CASSRGLAGGRETQYF.

The rearrangement links TRBV6-5 to TRBJ1-2; 11 nucleotides agree with TRBD1. CDR1 and CDR2 from the germline V gene are MNHEY and SVGAGI. V was pared by 6 bases and J by 7 bases, with 4 bases of the junction left unmatched. The CDR3 runs 13 residues. CDR3 sequence: CASRTGTGGGYTF. CDR3 DNA sequence: TGTGCCAGCAGGACCGGGACAGGGGGTGGCTACACCTTC.

This clone was counted a single time. The chain is built from TRBV5-1 and TRBJ1-1; no clear D gene. Germline V gives CDR1 SGHRS, CDR2 YFSETQ. V was shortened by 0 bases and J by 8 bases, with 20 bases between the two germline ends. The CDR3 totals 16 residues. CDR3 sequence (DNA): TGCGCCAGCAGCTTGGGTCAAACAGCGGTTTCCGTAGAAGCTTTCTTT. Its translation: CASSLGQTAVSVEAFF.

This clone was counted once. V is TRBV28 and J is TRBJ2-7; D remains unclear. V dropped 7 bases and J dropped 4 bases, with 11 bases sitting between them. CDR1 is MDHEN and CDR2 is SYDVKM in the germline V gene. The CDR3 has 12 residues. The CDR3 bases are TGTGCCAGCATTAACTCAGCGTACGAGCAGTACTTC. The encoded protein is CASINSAYEQYF.

V and J are TRBV5-1 and TRBJ1-2, with a weak D call TRBD1 (6 bases). The CDR3 length is 14 residues. With 1 base removed from V and 7 bases from J, the gap between germline ends came to 14 bases. Germline CDR1 SGHRS, CDR2 YFSETQ. The CDR3 region is CASSLWLGQTGYTF. In nucleotides, the CDR3 is TGCGCCAGCAGCTTGTGGTTGGGACAAACTGGCTACACCTTC.

The genes are TRBV28 and TRBJ1-4; D may be TRBD1 (6 bases). The V end was cut by 6 bases, the J end by 10 bases, with 18 bases between. Germline V lookup: CDR1 MDHEN, CDR2 SYDVKM. CDR3 size: 14 residues. The chain's CDR3 is CASRQGTAQGKLFF. In DNA form, the CDR3 reads TGTGCCAGCAGGCAGGGGACCGCACAGGGAAAACTGTTTTTT.

The chain combines TRBV7-8 with TRBJ2-1, with 9 bases fitting TRBD1. The CDR3 extends over 15 amino acids. Germline V CDR1 and CDR2: SGHVS, FQNEAQ. J lost 6 bases, V lost 2 bases, and 5 bases had no gene match. The DNA for the CDR3 is TGTGCCAGCAGCTTAATGGGACAGGGAGCCAATGAGCAGTTCTTC. It yields the protein CASSLMGQGANEQFF.

The chain joins TRBV18 to TRBJ2-1, with TRBD2 matching 9 bases. The CDR3 is 15 residues long. V was clipped by 4 bases and J by 6 bases; unmatched bases: 7. Germline V CDR1 and CDR2: KGHSH, LQKENI. The CDR3 DNA follows: TGTGCCAGCTCACGGATAGCGGGGGCGATCAATGAGCAGTTCTTC. This codes for CASSRIAGAINEQFF.

This chain joins TRBV19 and TRBJ1-6; 8 nucleotides agree with TRBD1. Germline CDR1 LNHDA, CDR2 SQIVND (reference sequence). This CDR3 has 15 residues. The J segment lost 8 bases and the V segment lost 5 bases, leaving 8 bases of the junction unmatched. The CDR3 here is CASSLWTGRDSPLHF. The CDR3 DNA reads as TGTGCCAGTAGTCTTTGGACAGGGAGGGATTCACCCCTCCACTTT. Combining the CDR3 with reference TRBV19 and TRBJ1-6 gives the whole variable domain DGGITQSPKYLFRKEGQNVTLSCEQNLNHDAMYWYRQDPGQGLRLIYYSQIVNDFQKGDIAEGYSVSREKKESFPLTVTSAQKNPTAFYLCASSLWTGRDSPLHFGNGTRLTVT.

Only one count was recorded for this clone. The identical CDR3 is also encoded by other nucleotide sequences in the sample. The chain couples TRBV27 to TRBJ2-7; 7 nucleotides match TRBD1. From germline, CDR1 is MNHEY and CDR2 SMNVEV (reference sequence). The CDR3 runs to 16 residues. The trim removed 0 bases at V and 2 bases at J, leaving 7 bases unmatched. DNA for the CDR3: TGTGCCAGCAGTTTATCGCCACCGGGACAGCCCTACGAGCAGTACTTC. Residues: CASSLSPPGQPYEQYF.

The chain joins TRBV12-5 to TRBJ2-1; D may be TRBD2 (6 bases). Trimming left V 0 bases short and J 5 bases short, with 14 bases between. Germline V gene lookup returns CDR1 LGHNT and CDR2 FRNRAP. CDR3 length equals 16 residues. CDR3: CASGLVVGGGDNEQFF. The DNA for the CDR3 is TGTGCTAGTGGTTTGGTAGTCGGTGGAGGGGACAATGAGCAGTTCTTC.

This rearrangement joins TRBV11-2 to TRBJ2-5, with a possible D match to TRBD2 (5 bases). In germline, CDR1 is SGHAT, CDR2 FQNNGV. This CDR3 contains 13 residues. Between the trimmed V and J ends, which lost 4 bases and 4 bases, there was a span of 10 bases. CDR3 amino acids: CASSSGEGETQYF. CDR3 coding DNA: TGTGCCAGCAGCTCCGGAGAGGGAGAGACCCAGTACTTC.

Notes on this clone: At one boundary the junction diverges from the germline segment, which might be a read error. The chain employs TRBV7-7 and TRBJ2-5; TRBD1 agrees at 9 bases. The CDR3 contains 14 residues. Germline CDR1 reads SSHAT; CDR2 reads FNYEAQ (reference sequence). The CDR3 DNA is TGTGCTAGCAGCTACGGGACAGGGAGAGAGACCCAGTACTTC. Translated: CASSYGTGRETQYF.